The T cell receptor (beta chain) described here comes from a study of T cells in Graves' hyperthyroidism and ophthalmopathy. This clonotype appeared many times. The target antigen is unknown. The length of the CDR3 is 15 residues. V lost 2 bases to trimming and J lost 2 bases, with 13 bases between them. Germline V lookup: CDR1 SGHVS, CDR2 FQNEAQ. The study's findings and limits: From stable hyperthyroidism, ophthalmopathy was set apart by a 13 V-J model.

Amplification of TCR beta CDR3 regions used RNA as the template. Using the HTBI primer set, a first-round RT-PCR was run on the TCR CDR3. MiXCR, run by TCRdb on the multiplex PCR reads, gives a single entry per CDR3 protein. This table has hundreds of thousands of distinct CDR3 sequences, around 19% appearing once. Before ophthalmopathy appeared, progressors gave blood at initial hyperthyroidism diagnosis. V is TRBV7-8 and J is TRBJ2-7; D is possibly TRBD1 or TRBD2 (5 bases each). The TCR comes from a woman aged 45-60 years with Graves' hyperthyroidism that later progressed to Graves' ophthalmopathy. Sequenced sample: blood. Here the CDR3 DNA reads TGTGCCAGCAGCTTACTCGGGACCATCCCCTACGAGCAGTACTTC. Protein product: CASSLLGTIPYEQYF.